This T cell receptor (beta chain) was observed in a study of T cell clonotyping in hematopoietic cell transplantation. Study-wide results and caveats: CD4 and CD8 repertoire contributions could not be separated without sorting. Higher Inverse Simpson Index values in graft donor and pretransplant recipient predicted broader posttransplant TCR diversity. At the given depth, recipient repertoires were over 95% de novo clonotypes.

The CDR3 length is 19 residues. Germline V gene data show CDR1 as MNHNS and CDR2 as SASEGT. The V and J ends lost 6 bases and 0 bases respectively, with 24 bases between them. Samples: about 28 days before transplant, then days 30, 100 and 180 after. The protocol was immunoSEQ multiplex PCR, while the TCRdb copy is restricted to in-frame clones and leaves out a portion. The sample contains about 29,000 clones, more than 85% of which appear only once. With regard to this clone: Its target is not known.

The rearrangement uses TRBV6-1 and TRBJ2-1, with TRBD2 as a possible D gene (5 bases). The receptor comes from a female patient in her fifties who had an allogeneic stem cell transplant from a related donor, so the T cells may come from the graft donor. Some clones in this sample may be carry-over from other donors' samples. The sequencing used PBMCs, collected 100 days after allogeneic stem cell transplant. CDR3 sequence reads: CASRELPGSPSSSYNEQFF. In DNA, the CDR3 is TGTGCCAGCAGGGAACTACCGGGATCCCCTTCGAGCTCCTACAATGAGCAGTTCTTC.